The entry below describes one TCR beta chain. Its antigen is not identified. These data belong to a study of metastatic and nonmetastatic thyroid tumors. In the study overall: Peripheral blood and tumor or nodule samples from malignant and benign thyroid patients were compared. Study-wide results and caveats: Relative to benign nodules, malignant thyroid tumors were reportedly characterized by significantly elevated TCR beta diversity in blood and tumor.

Germline CDR1 is MNHEY and CDR2 is SVGAGI. V lost 4 bases and J lost 6, with 16 bases in between. This CDR3 spans 16 amino acids. None of the patients had undergone any treatment ahead of thyroid surgery. MiXCR re-clonotyped the PCR reads for TCRdb. The sample consists of tens of thousands of clones, less than 25% of them appearing once. The chain carries TRBV6-5 and TRBJ1-6; perhaps TRBD1 as D (6 bases). The sample comprised blood. The receptor comes from a female donor with papillary thyroid cancer or a benign thyroid nodule (not recorded which). Some clones in this sample may be carry-over from other donors' samples. The CDR3: CASSLQGLLINSPLHF. CDR3 nucleotides: TGTGCCAGCAGTTTACAGGGACTCTTGATTAATTCACCCCTCCACTTT.